The clone carrying this TCR beta chain was picked up a small number of times. What it binds is not known. The data belong to a study of cytomegalovirus exposure and HLA in healthy donors. Study-wide results and caveats: Using a false discovery rate of 0.05, a later analysis showed that 16,951 TCR beta sequences were associated with HLA alleles. The authors considered a cluster of highly shared sequence variants likely to be a sequencing artifact.

PCR employed 60 Vbeta and 13 Jbeta primers. How the authors handled the data: The authors later counted around 80 million unique TCR beta chains, 9.5 million to 13 million of them shared. Produced via immunoSEQ multiplex PCR; TCRdb's table is partial and in-frame only. V and J calls and clone size follow that table, whereas D and trimming were derived from the DNA. The sample gives 85,000 to 130,000 clones, roughly a tenth of which show up once; 5.5% to 7.5% is in the top ten. Germline values: CDR1 SGHVS, CDR2 FQNEAQ. The CDR3 has 16 amino acids. Trimming removed 5 bases from V and 2 bases from J; junction bases left unmatched: 4.

Input material: PBMCs. The chain links TRBV7-8 to TRBJ2-5; TRBD2 matches at 14 bases. This TCR came from a man aged 35-49 years in good health and CMV-seropositive. This chain's CDR3 is CASSPGTSGGQETQYF. For the CDR3, the DNA is TGTGCCAGCAGCCCCGGGACTAGCGGGGGACAAGAGACCCAGTACTTC.